This T cell receptor beta chain emerged from a study of blood T cell repertoires in COVID-19. In the study overall: The United States, Italy and Spain supplied acute and convalescent COVID-19 samples. In each case, the material was cDNA or gDNA derived from T cells, B-cell-depleted T cells, or PBMCs.

The authors' processing: For nucleated cells, counts were estimated from reference gene primer amplification. Assay: immunoSEQ multiplex PCR; the TCRdb copy retains only in-frame clones and omits some. V, J and clone size reflect that table, while D and trimming were determined from the DNA. This table holds some 260,000 clones, about 91% found once. The table lists this clone with a count of one. The CDR3 has 14 amino acids. The germline gives CDR1 LNHDA, CDR2 SQIVND (reference sequence). With V trimmed by 3 bases and J by 6 bases, 3 bases remained unmatched. This TCR was sampled from a woman under 40 with COVID-19, enrolled during active disease. The chain recombines TRBV19 with TRBJ1-1; 11 positions match TRBD1. Material: peripheral blood. Here the CDR3 DNA reads TGTGCCAGTAGTATGGGACAGGGGGTTTCTGAAGCTTTCTTT. Residues: CASSMGQGVSEAFF.